This T cell receptor beta chain came from a study of patients and donors after allogeneic stem cell transplantation. A single record per CDR3 protein comes from TCRdb applying MiXCR to the RT-PCR reads. The data hold 160,000 or so distinct CDR3 sequences, with approximately 22% observed a single time. CDR1 and CDR2 from the germline V gene are LGHNA and YNFKEQ. This CDR3 has 17 amino acids. V was pared by 4 bases and J by 2 bases, with 12 bases of the junction left unmatched. This clonotype appeared a few times. Source material: blood, either unsorted or a sorted T cell fraction (not recorded which). This clonotype originated in a human donor who was either an allogeneic HSCT recipient or a stem cell or donor lymphocyte infusion donor (not recorded which). It is not recorded whose cells these are; they may come from a transplant donor. The V call is TRBV4-2, the J call TRBJ2-3; TRBD1 aligns across 7 bases. The CDR3: CASSPSRDRSFTDTQYF. In DNA, the CDR3 is TGTGCCAGCAGCCCCTCCCGGGACAGATCGTTCACAGATACGCAGTATTTT.